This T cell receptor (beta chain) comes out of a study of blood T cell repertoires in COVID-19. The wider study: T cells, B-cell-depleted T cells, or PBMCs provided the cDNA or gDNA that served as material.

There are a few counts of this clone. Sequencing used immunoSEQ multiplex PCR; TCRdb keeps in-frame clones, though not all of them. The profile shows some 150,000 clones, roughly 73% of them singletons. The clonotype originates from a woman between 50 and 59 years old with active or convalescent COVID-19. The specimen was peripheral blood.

DNA for the CDR3: TGTGCCAGCAGCTTAGTTGAGGGTGGCTACACCTTC. Its protein product is CASSLVEGGYTF. The chain employs TRBV7-2 and TRBJ1-2; D not resolved. V was cut by 1 base and J by 7 bases, with 7 bases left in between. CDR3 length equals 12 residues. CDR1 and CDR2 (germline): SGHTA, FQGNSA.